In its sample, the clone carrying this TCR beta chain was seen a few times. This CDR3 contains 14 residues. CDR1 and CDR2 from the germline V gene are SGHDN and FVKESK. V gave up 7 bases and J gave up 2 bases, with 15 bases separating them. The data were taken from a study of blood T cell repertoires in COVID-19. Authors' data handling: Estimated nucleated cell counts came from reference gene primer amplification. Here immunoSEQ multiplex PCR was the method, and the copy in TCRdb shows in-frame clones only, minus some. The V and J calls and the clone size are those of that table, but D and trimming were determined from the DNA. The sample has about 42,000 clones, approximately 80% seen once.

Sequenced: peripheral blood. The V call is TRBV14, the J call TRBJ2-7, with D maybe TRBD2 (6 bases). The sequence was obtained from a man aged 65 to 79 with active or convalescent COVID-19. The CDR3 DNA reads as TGTGCCAGCAACGTCGCGGGGCGAGCCTACGAGCAGTACTTC. Its translation: CASNVAGRAYEQYF.